This entry features one TCR beta chain sequence. The CDR3 is 12 residues long. CDR1 and CDR2 (germline): SEHNR, FQNEAQ (reference sequence). V dropped 1 base and J dropped 12 bases, with 10 bases sitting between them. The sample comes from a study of shared clonotypes between healthy human individuals. CD45RO-negative, CCR7-selected cells formed the naive CD8 fraction, which excluded terminally differentiated effector memory CD45RA+ cells. TCRdb keeps only in-frame clones here, not all; method: immunoSEQ multiplex PCR. The sample holds about 750,000 clones, nearly 95% seen once. This chain uses TRBV7-9 with TRBJ2-1, with D hard to call. The sample consisted of naive CD8+ T cells sorted from blood. This receptor was identified in a man aged 30 to 45 in good health. The CDR3 coding sequence is TGTGCCAGCAGCTTAGGTCATATAGGGCAGTTCTTC. Its protein product is CASSLGHIGQFF.